One sample yielded the 31 T cell receptor beta chains listed below, sequenced in a study of cytomegalovirus exposure and HLA in healthy donors. Primers for the PCR totalled 60 Vbeta and 13 Jbeta. Measured with immunoSEQ multiplex PCR; TCRdb has only the in-frame clones, and not every one. Found here are some 72,000 clones; the top ten clones hold about 0.83%. The sequencing sample was made of PBMCs. Every receptor here comes from a boy between 5 and 17 years old in good health and CMV-seronegative.

This CDR3 is CASSLERTRIQPQHF. DNA for the CDR3: TGTGCCAGCAGCTTAGAACGGACAAGGATTCAGCCCCAGCATTTT. The rearrangement joins TRBV7-8 to TRBJ1-5; possibly TRBD1 for D (5 bases). From germline, CDR1 is SGHVS and CDR2 FQNEAQ. The V and J ends lost 1 base and 6 bases respectively, with 13 bases between them. The CDR3 covers 15 residues.

The genes are TRBV30 and TRBJ2-5; 13 nucleotides match TRBD2. The CDR3 spans 13 residues. The V gene end was trimmed by 5 bases and the J gene end by 5 bases; junction bases not matched to a gene: 2. CDR1 GTSNPN and CDR2 SVGIG come from the germline V gene (reference sequence). CDR3 region: CAWGLAGDETQYF. The CDR3 DNA is TGTGCCTGGGGACTAGCGGGGGATGAGACCCAGTACTTC.

V gene TRBV4-1 combines with J gene TRBJ2-6; D remains unclear. Trimming cost V 3 bases and J 2 bases, with 5 bases left between them. CDR3 length: 14 residues. The V gene's germline CDR1 is MGHRA and CDR2 YSYEKL. The CDR3 sequence is CASSQSTGANVLTF. The DNA of the CDR3 is TGCGCCAGCAGCCAGAGTACTGGGGCCAACGTCCTGACTTTC.

The V and J genes are TRBV4-1 and TRBJ1-1; 7 bases match TRBD1. With 5 bases clipped from V and 3 bases from J, the junction kept 9 bases outside the gene matches. CDR1 is MGHRA, CDR2 YSYEKL, per germline. CDR3 size: 15 residues. As DNA, the CDR3 is TGCGCCAGCAGCGCGCCTCAGGGGGTCGACACTGAAGCTTTCTTT. Amino acids: CASSAPQGVDTEAFF.

The rearrangement uses TRBV25-1 and TRBJ2-5; 7 nucleotides agree with TRBD1. The V and J ends lost 4 bases and 3 bases, in that order; junction bases with no gene match: 5. Germline V gives CDR1 MGHDK, CDR2 SYGVNS. There are 14 residues in the CDR3. The CDR3 sequence: CASSARGREETQYF. The CDR3 DNA reads as TGTGCCAGCAGTGCGAGGGGGCGCGAAGAGACCCAGTACTTC.

The chain uses TRBV5-1 and TRBJ2-5; 9 bases fit TRBD2. Germline CDR1 and CDR2: SGHRS and YFSETQ. This CDR3 is 16 amino acids long. V shed 2 bases and J 1 base; nucleotides not matched to a gene: 6. This CDR3 is CASSLPSGGTQETQYF. CDR3 nucleotide sequence: TGCGCCAGCAGCTTACCGAGCGGGGGGACCCAAGAGACCCAGTACTTC.

The chain uses TRBV1 and TRBJ2-2; no check of the table's D call, TRBD2, against the DNA was made. TRBV1 is described as a pseudogene. The CDR3 has 17 amino acids. CDR3 protein: CTSSLVGGDRGTGELFF. The CDR3 bases are TGCACCAGCAGCCTCGTGGGGGGGGACCGTGGCACCGGGGAGCTGTTTTTT.

The chain combines TRBV5-1 with TRBJ1-2; 9 bases map to TRBD1. V lost 0 bases and J lost 7; bases outside the gene matches: 10. Per the germline V gene, CDR1 is SGHRS and CDR2 is YFSETQ. The CDR3 has 16 amino acids. The CDR3 region is CASSLGSRDRVFGYTF. In nucleotides, the CDR3 is TGCGCCAGCAGCTTGGGGTCCCGGGACAGGGTGTTTGGCTACACCTTC.

This sequence joins TRBV4-2 and TRBJ2-3; 11 bases match TRBD2. The CDR3 is 16 amino acids. Germline V lookup: CDR1 LGHNA, CDR2 YNFKEQ. The trim removed 2 bases at V and 2 bases at J, leaving 3 bases unmatched. CDR3 residues: CASSQLAGGHTDTQYF. In DNA form, the CDR3 reads TGTGCCAGCAGCCAACTAGCGGGGGGACACACAGATACGCAGTATTTT.

The rearrangement uses TRBV19 and TRBJ2-1; weak D call: TRBD1 (5 bases). This CDR3 region has 16 residues. V was pared by 3 bases and J by 0 bases, with 12 bases between. The germline gives CDR1 LNHDA, CDR2 SQIVND (reference sequence). CDR3 DNA: TGTGCCAGTAGTATTGACGCAGGGAACTCCTACAATGAGCAGTTCTTC. Protein product: CASSIDAGNSYNEQFF.

V usage is TRBV19 and J usage is TRBJ2-7; 8 bases agree with TRBD1. CDR1 LNHDA and CDR2 SQIVND come from the germline V gene (reference sequence). The CDR3 runs 16 residues. V lost 2 bases to trimming and J lost 6 bases; unmatched junction nucleotides: 12. The DNA of the CDR3 is TGTGCCAGTAGTATATGTTTCCAGGGGGCTCAATGCGAGCAGTACTTC. It codes for CASSICFQGAQCEQYF.

The J gene is TRBJ2-3, the V gene TRBV7-9; 7 bases are a match to TRBD2. J gave up 2 bases and V 2 bases, and 7 bases lay outside the gene matches. This CDR3 region has 16 residues. Germline-derived CDR1 and CDR2 are SEHNR and FQNEAQ (reference sequence). The CDR3 is CASSLRAGENTDTQYF. The CDR3 DNA reads TGTGCCAGCAGCTTACGGGCGGGGGAGAACACAGATACGCAGTATTTT.

This sequence joins TRBV5-1 and TRBJ1-1, with D unclear. Germline V CDR1 and CDR2: SGHRS, YFSETQ. Trimming took off 0 bases at V and 0 bases at J, with 6 bases between the two ends. This CDR3 is 14 amino acids long. CDR3 DNA sequence: TGCGCCAGCAGCTTGGACAGCTTGAACACTGAAGCTTTCTTT. Translated: CASSLDSLNTEAFF.

The CDR3 DNA reads as TGTGCCAGCAGCCCCCCCAGCGAAACAGATACGCAGTATTTT. Protein: CASSPPSETDTQYF. This chain joins TRBV4-2 and TRBJ2-3; D is uncertain. From germline, CDR1 is LGHNA and CDR2 YNFKEQ. V lost 4 bases, J lost 3 bases, and 11 bases lay in between. CDR3 length equals 14 residues.

The chain joins TRBV9 to TRBJ1-1; perhaps TRBD1 as D (5 bases). The CDR3 runs 18 residues. CDR1 and CDR2 from the germline V gene are SGDLS and YYNGEE. V gave up 3 bases and J gave up 4 bases, with 25 bases separating them. The CDR3 bases are TGTGCCAGCAGCGGAGCAATCCGGGGGGGTGTAGGTGGCACTGAAGCTTTCTTT. Protein product: CASSGAIRGGVGGTEAFF. The full variable domain, in which reference TRBV9 and TRBJ1-1 provide the parts outside the CDR3, is DSGVTQTPKHLITATGQRVTLRCSPRSGDLSVYWYQQSLDQGLQFLIQYYNGEERAKGNILERFSAQQFPDLHSELNLSSLELGDSALYFCASSGAIRGGVGGTEAFFGQGTRLTVV.

The rearrangement uses TRBV7-9 and TRBJ2-7, with 9 positions matching TRBD1. The CDR3 extends over 14 amino acids. V lost 2 bases and J lost 6; bases outside the gene matches: 5. The germline gives CDR1 SEHNR, CDR2 FQNEAQ (reference sequence). CDR3 amino acids: CASSLRTGDIEQYF. As DNA, the CDR3 is TGTGCCAGCAGCTTAAGGACAGGGGATATCGAGCAGTACTTC.

The genes are TRBV5-4 and TRBJ2-3; D is unclear. CDR3 length equals 14 residues. V lost 4 bases to trimming and J lost 4 bases, with 13 bases between them. The V gene's germline CDR1 is SGHNT and CDR2 YYREEE (reference sequence). The CDR3 region has the DNA TGTGCCAGCAGCCTAAGTACCCGCCCAGATACGCAGTATTTT. The encoded protein is CASSLSTRPDTQYF. The full variable domain, in which reference TRBV5-4 and TRBJ2-3 provide the parts outside the CDR3, is ETGVTQSPTHLIKTRGQQVTLRCSSQSGHNTVSWYQQALGQGPQFIFQYYREEENGRGNFPPRFSGLQFPNYSSELNVNALELDDSALYLCASSLSTRPDTQYFGPGTRLTVL.

This rearrangement joins TRBV9 to TRBJ2-1; D not resolved. The CDR3 is made up of 13 amino acids. Trimming removed 0 bases from V and 7 bases from J, with 8 bases in between. Germline V gene data show CDR1 as SGDLS and CDR2 as YYNGEE. CDR3: CASSVVSGNEQFF. CDR3 nucleotide sequence: TGTGCCAGCAGCGTAGTTTCAGGTAATGAGCAGTTCTTC.

The CDR3 DNA reads as TGTGCCGGTAGCGGGAGGGCCTCAGAGACCCAGTACTTC. It yields the protein CAGSGRASETQYF. This rearrangement joins TRBV2 to TRBJ2-5; 11 bases line up with TRBD2. Trimming removed 11 bases from V and 4 bases from J; junction bases left unmatched: 6. The CDR3 runs 13 residues. Germline CDR1 is SNHLY and CDR2 is FYNNEI.

The J gene is TRBJ2-1, the V gene TRBV10-3; 10 bases match TRBD2. The ends lost 8 bases at V and 5 bases at J; junction bases unmatched: 12. The CDR3 has 16 amino acids. The germline gives CDR1 ENHRY, CDR2 SYGVKD. The CDR3: CAIAPSELAGDNEQFF. As DNA, the CDR3 is TGTGCCATCGCCCCATCGGAGCTAGCGGGAGACAATGAGCAGTTCTTC.

The DNA of the CDR3 is TGTGCCAGCAGCGCCGAGACAGGGTCTGACAATGAGCAGTTCTTC. Its translation: CASSAETGSDNEQFF. The chain employs TRBV6-4 and TRBJ2-1; 7 nucleotides align to TRBD1. CDR1 is MRHNA, CDR2 SNTAGT, per germline. CDR3 length: 15 residues. V lost 6 bases to trimming and J lost 5 bases; unmatched junction nucleotides: 10.

The chain links TRBV25-1 to TRBJ2-3; TRBD1 is a possible D gene (5 bases). V lost 3 bases and J 3 bases, leaving 19 bases between the germline ends. Germline V gene sequence: CDR1 MGHDK, CDR2 SYGVNS. The CDR3 totals 17 residues. CDR3 bases: TGTGCCAGCAGTGATGCCTCAAGACAGCTGTTTACAGATACGCAGTATTTT. Translated: CASSDASRQLFTDTQYF.

V gene TRBV11-2 combines with J gene TRBJ2-7; D is ambiguous. Deletions cut 1 base from V and 3 bases from J, with 10 bases between. This CDR3 is built from 14 residues. Germline loops: CDR1 SGHAT, CDR2 FQNNGV. CDR3 nucleotides: TGTGCCAGCAGCTTAGGGCACCGTGGCTACGAGCAGTACTTC. Translated: CASSLGHRGYEQYF.

The V gene is TRBV15, the J gene TRBJ2-7; D perhaps matches TRBD2 (6 bases). CDR3 size: 13 residues. Looked up from germline, CDR1 is LNHNV and CDR2 is YYDKDF (reference sequence). Trimming removed 5 bases at V and 3 bases at J, with 11 bases between. The CDR3 bases are TGTGCCACCAGCGTCCTCGGGGGCTACGAGCAGTACTTC. The encoded protein is CATSVLGGYEQYF.

The rearrangement uses TRBV5-1 and TRBJ2-5; D gene unclear. The germline V gene encodes CDR1 SGHRS and CDR2 YFSETQ. Trimming left V 2 bases short and J 5 bases short, with 7 bases between. The length of the CDR3 is 12 residues. The CDR3 region has the DNA TGCGCCAGCAGCTTATTAGCCGAGACCCAGTACTTC. Translating it yields CASSLLAETQYF.

This rearrangement joins TRBV19 to TRBJ1-2; D possibly corresponds to TRBD1 (5 bases). The germline gives CDR1 LNHDA, CDR2 SQIVND (reference sequence). The V gene lost 2 bases and the J gene lost 7 bases, with 11 bases spanning the gap. The CDR3 has 13 amino acids. CDR3 in amino acids: CASSIQGVSGYTF. In nucleotides, the CDR3 is TGTGCCAGTAGTATACAGGGCGTCTCTGGCTACACCTTC.

The J gene is TRBJ1-4, the V gene TRBV7-6; tentatively, D is TRBD1 (5 bases). The germline V gene encodes CDR1 SGHVS and CDR2 FNYEAQ. V gave up 1 base and J gave up 1 base, with 22 bases separating them. This CDR3 is 20 amino acids long. Here the CDR3 reads CASSLVGQGGLRGTNEKLFF. The DNA for the CDR3 is TGTGCCAGCAGCTTAGTCGGTCAGGGAGGACTTAGAGGAACTAATGAAAAACTGTTTTTT.

This rearrangement joins TRBV2 to TRBJ2-7, with 7 bases lining up with TRBD2. The CDR3 is 13 residues long. The junction had 4 bases not matched to a gene; V was cut back by 5 bases and J by 3 bases. CDR1 and CDR2 from the germline V gene are SNHLY and FYNNEI. CDR3 loop: CASSPERGYEQYF. The DNA for the CDR3 is TGTGCCAGCAGTCCGGAGCGGGGCTACGAGCAGTACTTC.

The J gene is TRBJ2-3, the V gene TRBV19; TRBD1 aligns across 8 bases. Germline CDR1 is LNHDA and CDR2 is SQIVND (reference sequence). V gave up 8 bases and J gave up 2 bases; unmatched junction bases: 3. The CDR3 is 13 amino acids. CDR3 DNA sequence: TGTGCCAGTGGGACAGGCACCACAGATACGCAGTATTTT. Protein product: CASGTGTTDTQYF.

This sequence joins TRBV18 and TRBJ1-1; 9 nucleotides match TRBD1. CDR1 is KGHSH and CDR2 is LQKENI in the germline V gene. The ends lost 5 bases at V and 7 bases at J; junction bases unmatched: 8. The CDR3 spans 14 residues. The CDR3 DNA is TGTGCCAGCTCATCGACACAGGGGGCAGGTGAAGCTTTCTTT. It encodes CASSSTQGAGEAFF.

V is TRBV10-3 and J is TRBJ2-7; TRBD1 agrees at 7 bases. V was pared by 7 bases and J by 2 bases, with 5 bases of the junction left unmatched. Germline CDR1 and CDR2: ENHRY and SYGVKD. The CDR3 consists of 13 residues. The DNA of the CDR3 is TGTGCCATCAAAGGGGGCAGGGCCTACGAGCAGTACTTC. It encodes CAIKGGRAYEQYF.